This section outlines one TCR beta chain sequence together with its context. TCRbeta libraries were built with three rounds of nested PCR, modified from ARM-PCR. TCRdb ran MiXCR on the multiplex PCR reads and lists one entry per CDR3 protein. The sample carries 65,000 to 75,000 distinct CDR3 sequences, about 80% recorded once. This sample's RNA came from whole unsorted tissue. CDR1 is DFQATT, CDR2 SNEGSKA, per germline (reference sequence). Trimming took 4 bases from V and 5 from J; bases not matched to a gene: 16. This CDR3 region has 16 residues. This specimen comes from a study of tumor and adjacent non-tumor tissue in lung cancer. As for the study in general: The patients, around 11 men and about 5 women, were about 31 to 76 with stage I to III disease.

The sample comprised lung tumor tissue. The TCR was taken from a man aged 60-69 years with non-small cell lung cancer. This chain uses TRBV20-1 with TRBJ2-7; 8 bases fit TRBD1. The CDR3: CSAMSILTGARDEQYF. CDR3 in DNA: TGCAGTGCTATGTCAATCCTGACAGGGGCTCGTGACGAGCAGTACTTC.